A single sample is the source of the 24 T cell receptor beta chains below, sequenced in a study of a mutant IDH1 vaccine in newly diagnosed glioma. For these TCRs, the target antigens are not known. Profiled with immunoSEQ multiplex PCR; TCRdb holds only in-frame clones, not every one. The sample yields about 50,000 clones, about 81% seen once. Time point meaning: week 47, end of study. Each dose of the vaccine consisted of 300 ug of mutant IDH1 20-mer peptide, with topical imiquimod. Specimen: PBMCs, collected from a glioma patient whose treatment included an IDH1 peptide vaccine. These receptors all stem from a woman in her twenties or thirties with glioma. Some clones in this sample may be carry-over from other donors' samples.

The chain recombines TRBV9 with TRBJ1-3; D might be TRBD1 (6 bases). Between the trimmed V and J ends, which lost 0 bases and 4 bases, there was a span of 11 bases. The CDR3 spans 15 residues. Looked up from germline, CDR1 is SGDLS and CDR2 is YYNGEE. The CDR3 coding sequence is TGTGCCAGCAGCGTAGCAGGGGACTACGGAAACACCATATATTTT. Amino acids: CASSVAGDYGNTIYF.

The chain couples TRBV6-6 to TRBJ1-2, with 12 bases lining up with TRBD1. The CDR3 runs 15 residues. Germline CDR1 MNHNY, CDR2 SVGAGI (reference sequence). Trimming removed 7 bases from V and 4 bases from J; junction bases left unmatched: 7. This CDR3 is CASIRDRGLGYGYTF. DNA for the CDR3: TGTGCCAGCATTAGGGACAGGGGGCTTGGCTATGGCTACACCTTC.

The rearrangement uses TRBV5-7 and TRBJ2-5; a weak D match, TRBD2 (5 bases). TRBV5-7 is an ORF; its function is uncertain. The CDR3 is 17 residues long. V lost 5 bases to trimming and J lost 4 bases, with 24 bases between them. This chain's CDR3 is CASRGVHRGARVETQYF. DNA for the CDR3: TGTGCCAGCAGGGGTGTGCATCGCGGAGCGAGGGTAGAGACCCAGTACTTC.

The chain recombines TRBV30 with TRBJ1-1; 10 bases line up with TRBD1. After removal of 2 bases from V and 1 base from J, the junction contained 7 bases not matched to a gene. The CDR3 runs 16 residues. CDR1 and CDR2 from the germline V gene are GTSNPN and SVGIG (reference sequence). The CDR3 region is CAWSFGQGGRNTEAFF. The CDR3 coding sequence is TGTGCCTGGAGTTTTGGACAGGGGGGGAGGAACACTGAAGCTTTCTTT.

This clone came up a few times. This chain connects TRBV5-7 to TRBJ2-4; TRBD1 might be the D (6 bases). TRBV5-7 is recorded as an ORF, its role being uncertain. CDR3 length: 17 amino acids. The V end was cut by 1 base, the J end by 3 bases, with 17 bases between. This CDR3 is CASSLRGQGFDKNIQYF. The DNA for the CDR3 is TGTGCCAGCAGCTTGAGGGGCCAGGGGTTTGACAAAAACATTCAGTACTTC.

The V call is TRBV27, the J call TRBJ2-3; 8 positions match TRBD1. V shed 10 bases, J shed 2 bases, and the junction held 11 bases outside the gene matches. There are 15 residues in the CDR3. Per germline, CDR1 MNHEY and CDR2 SMNVEV (reference sequence). The CDR3 DNA follows: TGTGCCACCGGGACAGGCCGACGTGCCACAGATACGCAGTATTTT. This translates into CATGTGRRATDTQYF.

The chain couples TRBV7-9 to TRBJ2-1, with TRBD2 matching over 10 bases. Germline CDR1 SEHNR, CDR2 FQNEAQ (reference sequence). Trimming removed 2 bases from V and 4 bases from J; junction bases left unmatched: 2. This CDR3 has 15 amino acids. CDR3 loop: CASSLLLAGYNEQFF. Written as DNA, the CDR3 is TGTGCCAGCAGCTTACTACTAGCGGGGTACAATGAGCAGTTCTTC.

The J gene is TRBJ1-1, the V gene TRBV13, with TRBD1 matching over 8 bases. CDR1 and CDR2 (germline): PRHDT, FYEKMQ (reference sequence). This CDR3 has 17 amino acids. V gave up 4 bases and J gave up 0 bases; unmatched junction bases: 10. As DNA, the CDR3 is TGTGCCAGCAGCTCACAGGGGGAAGACCCAATGAACACTGAAGCTTTCTTT. It codes for CASSSQGEDPMNTEAFF.

The chain joins TRBV5-1 to TRBJ2-2; D is ambiguous. V gave up 0 bases and J gave up 6 bases, with 15 bases separating them. From germline, CDR1 is SGHRS and CDR2 YFSETQ. This CDR3 region has 16 residues. The CDR3 loop reads CASSLDGPKRAGELFF. As DNA, the CDR3 is TGCGCCAGCAGCTTGGACGGTCCTAAGCGAGCCGGGGAGCTGTTTTTT. The full variable domain, rest sourced from reference TRBV5-1 and TRBJ2-2, is KAGVTQTPRYLIKTRGQQVTLSCSPISGHRSVSWYQQTPGQGLQFLFEYFSETQRNKGNFPGRFSGRQFSNSRSEMNVSTLELGDSALYLCASSLDGPKRAGELFFGEGSRLTVL.

The rearrangement links TRBV7-2 to TRBJ1-3; D gene unclear. This CDR3 has 17 amino acids. Germline CDR1 is SGHTA and CDR2 is FQGNSA. Trimming removed 5 bases from V and 0 bases from J, with 17 bases in between. DNA for the CDR3: TGTGCCAGCAGCCCTACCGCTCTTGGGCTCTCTGGAAACACCATATATTTT. Protein sequence: CASSPTALGLSGNTIYF.

The CDR3 coding sequence is TGTGCCAGCAGCTCAAGTTTAGCCTACGAGCAGTACTTC. This translates into CASSSSLAYEQYF. The rearrangement joins TRBV7-6 to TRBJ2-7; no clear D gene. The CDR3 covers 13 residues. The germline gives CDR1 SGHVS, CDR2 FNYEAQ. V lost 4 bases and J 2 bases, leaving 9 bases between the germline ends.

The chain has TRBV11-2 and TRBJ2-2; 12 positions agree with TRBD2. Germline assignment: CDR1 SGHAT and CDR2 FQNNGV. The CDR3 is made up of 16 amino acids. The ends lost 5 bases at V and 6 bases at J; junction bases unmatched: 7. CDR3 region: CASSATSGRESGELFF. The DNA for the CDR3 is TGTGCCAGCAGCGCGACTAGCGGGAGAGAATCCGGGGAGCTGTTTTTT.

This rearrangement joins TRBV10-1 to TRBJ2-1; D unclear. The germline gives CDR1 WNHNN, CDR2 SYGVQD (reference sequence). V was trimmed by 3 bases and J by 3 bases, leaving 12 bases between them. This CDR3 has 15 residues. This CDR3 is CASSDPSKSYNEQFF. The DNA for the CDR3 is TGCGCCAGCAGTGACCCCAGCAAGAGCTACAATGAGCAGTTCTTC.

This clone was seen a single time. The V and J genes are TRBV7-9 and TRBJ1-1, with D unclear. CDR3 size: 13 residues. The ends were cut back, 4 bases at V and 1 base at J, with 7 bases in the middle. Germline V gene lookup returns CDR1 SEHNR and CDR2 FQNEAQ (reference sequence). CDR3 nucleotides: TGTGCCAGCAGCTGGGGTACGAACACTGAAGCTTTCTTT. It codes for CASSWGTNTEAFF.

The chain has TRBV27 and TRBJ2-7; D could derive from TRBD1 or TRBD2 (6 bases each). The CDR3 has 14 residues. Germline V gene sequence: CDR1 MNHEY, CDR2 SMNVEV (reference sequence). The germline V and J ends were trimmed by 8 bases and 5 bases, with 19 bases remaining between them. As DNA, the CDR3 is TGTGCCAGCGGATTAGGGGGGCTCGGCGACGAGCAGTACTTC. Translation gives CASGLGGLGDEQYF.

The chain employs TRBV6-6 and TRBJ2-7; D tentatively fits TRBD1 or TRBD2 (6 bases each). Germline assignment: CDR1 MNHNY and CDR2 SVGAGI (reference sequence). CDR3 length: 13 amino acids. Trimming took off 8 bases at V and 2 bases at J, with 13 bases between the two ends. The CDR3 nucleotides are TGTGCCAGCGAGAGGGGGGTAGCCTACGAGCAGTACTTC. It encodes CASERGVAYEQYF.

This chain connects TRBV29-1 to TRBJ2-2, with TRBD2 identical over 14 bases. Per the germline V gene, CDR1 is SQVTM and CDR2 is ANQGSEA. The CDR3 length is 17 residues. The V gene end was trimmed by 6 bases and the J gene end by 7 bases; junction bases not matched to a gene: 13. CDR3 amino acids: CSVSGTSGSLEGGELFF. The CDR3 DNA reads as TGCAGCGTCTCCGGGACTAGCGGGAGCCTTGAGGGCGGGGAGCTGTTTTTT.

The V gene is TRBV7-3, the J gene TRBJ2-2; D is uncertain. This CDR3 comprises 13 residues. Germline V lookup: CDR1 SGHTA, CDR2 FQGTGA. Trimming took 4 bases from V and 5 from J, leaving 8 bases between them. CDR3 protein: CASSSGGTGELFF. The DNA for the CDR3 is TGTGCCAGCAGCTCCGGCGGAACCGGGGAGCTGTTTTTT.

The gene calls are TRBV6-6 and TRBJ1-1; D gene unclear. Germline assignment: CDR1 MNHNY and CDR2 SVGAGI (reference sequence). V lost 8 bases and J 10 bases, leaving 14 bases between the germline ends. The CDR3 has 11 amino acids. CDR3 amino acids: CASSEPRGAFF. In DNA, the CDR3 is TGTGCCAGCTCAGAGCCCCGGGGAGCTTTCTTT.

This chain uses TRBV5-1 with TRBJ1-1; perhaps TRBD1 as D (5 bases). Looked up from germline, CDR1 is SGHRS and CDR2 is YFSETQ. The V end lost 0 bases, the J end lost 5 bases, and 11 bases lay between the germline ends. The CDR3 has 14 amino acids. The CDR3 sequence is CASSLAGWGTEAFF. Here the CDR3 DNA reads TGCGCCAGCAGCTTGGCGGGGTGGGGGACTGAAGCTTTCTTT.

The gene calls are TRBV7-9 and TRBJ1-1; D is uncertain. From germline, CDR1 is SEHNR and CDR2 FQNEAQ (reference sequence). Trimming pared 5 bases from V and 1 base from J, leaving 11 bases between. The CDR3 contains 14 residues. The CDR3 loop reads CASSPISRNTEAFF. The CDR3 nucleotides are TGTGCCAGCAGCCCGATCTCCAGGAACACTGAAGCTTTCTTT.

This chain connects TRBV18 to TRBJ2-3; 10 bases map to TRBD2. With V trimmed by 1 base and J by 5 bases, 6 bases remained unmatched. CDR1 is KGHSH, CDR2 LQKENI, per germline. The CDR3 contains 16 residues. CDR3 residues: CASSPLAGGQGDTQYF. The CDR3 nucleotides are TGTGCCAGCTCACCACTAGCGGGAGGCCAGGGAGATACGCAGTATTTT.

The chain links TRBV27 to TRBJ2-7; D not resolved. V was pared by 0 bases and J by 6 bases, with 18 bases between. CDR1 is MNHEY and CDR2 is SMNVEV in the germline V gene (reference sequence). The CDR3 sequence is 16 residues long. CDR3 nucleotides: TGTGCCAGCAGTTTATCGTGGGGAATTCGGGTGGGCGAGCAGTACTTC. Protein product: CASSLSWGIRVGEQYF.

V usage is TRBV19 and J usage is TRBJ2-7, with D perhaps matching TRBD2 (5 bases). Trimming took off 8 bases at V and 7 bases at J, with 21 bases between the two ends. This CDR3 is built from 14 residues. Germline CDR1 and CDR2: LNHDA and SQIVND (reference sequence). The CDR3 DNA reads as TGTGCCAGTGCCGACGGGATACTTAGGCGAGAGCAGTACTTC. Its translation is CASADGILRREQYF.